These T cell receptor beta chains were read from a single sample in a study of blood T cells in healthy people across ages. In TCRdb, the 5' RACE reads were re-called with MiXCR into one record per CDR3 protein. Of approximately 800,000 distinct CDR3 sequences in the sample, 58% are singletons; the top ten hold approximately 21%. Sequencing used blood. The origin of the receptors is a man aged 25 to 40 in good health. Both conserved end residues are part of each CDR3. Each record gives: CDR3 DNA, CDR3 protein, clone size, D gene, J gene, V gene. The D gene is left open where the match is weak. Some rows mark clone size as missing; the rest say once, few, many or name a class of expanded clone.

DNA: TGTGCCAGCAGTTACTCCGGACAGGTCGAGCAGTACTTC
CDR3: CASSYSGQVEQYF
size: -
D: TRBD1
J: TRBJ2-7
V: TRBV6-6

DNA: TGCAGCGTTGAAGGTGGGGACTCGAACACCGGGGAGCTGTTTTTT
CDR3: CSVEGGDSNTGELFF
size: -
D: -
J: TRBJ2-2
V: TRBV29-1

DNA: TGCAGTGCTAGAGATTCCGGGCTCTCCTACGAGCAGTACTTC
CDR3: CSARDSGLSYEQYF
size: -
D: -
J: TRBJ2-7
V: TRBV20-1

DNA: TGTGCCAGCAGCGTAGAGCCTAGAACGGAGACCCAGTACTTC
CDR3: CASSVEPRTETQYF
size: once
D: -
J: TRBJ2-5
V: TRBV9

DNA: TGTGCCATAAGAGGGTTCTTAGGGGGACACCTCACCCCAATGAGCATGTTCTTC
CDR3: CAIRGFLGGHLTPMSMFF
size: -
D: -
J: TRBJ2-1
V: TRBV10-3

DNA: TGCAGCGTTGCCAGCGAGACCCAGTACTTC
CDR3: CSVASETQYF
size: -
D: -
J: TRBJ2-5
V: TRBV29-1

DNA: TGTGCCAGCAGCCCACTGGCCGGGACAGTTACCGGGGAGCTGTTTTTT
CDR3: CASSPLAGTVTGELFF
size: -
D: TRBD1
J: TRBJ2-2
V: TRBV6-5

DNA: TGTGCCAGCAGCTTGGACAGGGTCCAAGAGACCCAGTACTTC
CDR3: CASSLDRVQETQYF
size: -
D: -
J: TRBJ2-5
V: TRBV5-4

DNA: TGTGCCAGCAGTAAGGGGTCAGGGGTGGGCTACGAGCAGTACTTC
CDR3: CASSKGSGVGYEQYF
size: -
D: -
J: TRBJ2-7
V: TRBV6-5

DNA: TGTGCCAGCAGCGAGACGGGGGGGCGCGAAAGTCAGCCCCAGCATTTT
CDR3: CASSETGGRESQPQHF
size: few
D: -
J: TRBJ1-5
V: TRBV7-2

DNA: TGTGCCAGCAGACCGGGACTCTCCAATGAGCAGTTCTTC
CDR3: CASRPGLSNEQFF
size: -
D: -
J: TRBJ2-1
V: TRBV6-5

DNA: TGTGCCAGCAGCTTAGTTGGGGTCCCAGGGGCCAACGTCCTGACTTTC
CDR3: CASSLVGVPGANVLTF
size: few
D: -
J: TRBJ2-6
V: TRBV7-2

DNA: TGCGCCAGCAGCCAAGATTGGGCTAGCGGGGTCAACAATGAGCAGTTCTTC
CDR3: CASSQDWASGVNNEQFF
size: -
D: TRBD2
J: TRBJ2-1
V: TRBV4-3

DNA: TGTGCCAGCAGCTACCGGGACAGGGGATTCTATGGCTACACCTTC
CDR3: CASSYRDRGFYGYTF
size: -
D: TRBD1
J: TRBJ1-2
V: TRBV5-6

DNA: TGTGCCGGCAGCTTAGGAGACCTCCGCTCAGATACGCAGTATTTT
CDR3: CAGSLGDLRSDTQYF
size: -
D: -
J: TRBJ2-3
V: TRBV7-2

DNA: TGTGCCAGCAGTTTTCATGTGTACGAGCAGTACTTC
CDR3: CASSFHVYEQYF
size: few
D: -
J: TRBJ2-7
V: TRBV28

DNA: TGTGCCAGCAGCTCCGGACAGCAGGCAACTTCCTACAATGAGCAGTTCTTC
CDR3: CASSSGQQATSYNEQFF
size: -
D: -
J: TRBJ2-1
V: TRBV9

DNA: TGTGCCGTCCGGGACAGTTCCTACGAGCAGTACTTC
CDR3: CAVRDSSYEQYF
size: few
D: TRBD1
J: TRBJ2-7
V: TRBV12-3/TRBV12-4

DNA: TGCGCCAGCAGCCAGGACGGAGACTACAATGAGCAGTTCTTC
CDR3: CASSQDGDYNEQFF
size: -
D: -
J: TRBJ2-1
V: TRBV5-1

DNA: TGTGTCAGCAGTGAATCTCCGGCAGGGAACTCTGGGGCCAACGTCCTGACTTTC
CDR3: CVSSESPAGNSGANVLTF
size: -
D: -
J: TRBJ2-6
V: TRBV25-1

DNA: TGCAGTGCTACGACTAGCGGGGTCGGTGAGCAGTACTTC
CDR3: CSATTSGVGEQYF
size: -
D: TRBD2
J: TRBJ2-4
V: TRBV20-1

DNA: TGTGCCAGCAGTTTAGTGGGAAGTGGTAAAGATACGCAGTATTTT
CDR3: CASSLVGSGKDTQYF
size: -
D: -
J: TRBJ2-3
V: TRBV28

DNA: TGTGCCAGCAGCCAGACCGGGGGGGCCCAAGAGACCCAGTACTTC
CDR3: CASSQTGGAQETQYF
size: -
D: TRBD2
J: TRBJ2-5
V: TRBV3-1

DNA: TGTGCCAGCAGTCTCCTGGAGATAGCGGGAACAACAGATACGCAGTATTTT
CDR3: CASSLLEIAGTTDTQYF
size: -
D: TRBD2
J: TRBJ2-3
V: TRBV28

DNA: TGTGCCAGCAGCCAAGTAGGACAGCGATTCGGCGAGCAGTACTTC
CDR3: CASSQVGQRFGEQYF
size: few
D: -
J: TRBJ2-7
V: TRBV4-2

DNA: TGTGCCAGCAGCTGGCTAGCGGGAAACTACAATGAGCAGTTCTTC
CDR3: CASSWLAGNYNEQFF
size: -
D: TRBD2
J: TRBJ2-1
V: TRBV7-3

DNA: TGTGCCAGCAGTGCAAATTACGAAGCGTATTCACCCCTCCACTTT
CDR3: CASSANYEAYSPLHF
size: few
D: -
J: TRBJ1-6
V: TRBV6-1

DNA: TGTGCCAGCAGCCCAACAGCGGGGGTTTCCGAGCAGTACTTC
CDR3: CASSPTAGVSEQYF
size: -
D: TRBD2
J: TRBJ2-7
V: TRBV6-6

DNA: TGTGCCAGCAGCCCCGGACCGACAGGGGTGAAGGGCTACACCTTC
CDR3: CASSPGPTGVKGYTF
size: once
D: TRBD1
J: TRBJ1-2
V: TRBV7-2